The subject of this entry is one T cell receptor (beta chain). There is no known antigen for this receptor. Per-nucleotide qualities are absent, and no much larger clonotype sits a single base away. The CDR3 regions of human TCRbeta chains were subjected to immunosequencing. The original methods were these. Repertoire TCRs were matched against a reference library of SARS-CoV-2-specific TCRs generated with the MIRA antigen-specificity platform. Breadth meant the fraction of unique TCRs that were SARS-CoV-2-associated, whereas depth meant the fraction of total T cells that were SARS-CoV-2-associated. Using the MIRA data, every spike-specific TCR was mapped to the spike region that the TCR reacted to and assigned to either a CD4 or a CD8 class. Log10-transformed breadth and depth values were compared by one-way ANOVA with Sidak's multiple comparisons tests. The clones in this table, taken by TCRdb from immuneACCESS, are in-frame only. Not every clone is retained; where verified, under half of the shortfall comes from an unresolved V gene, and the cause of the rest is unknown. V, J and clone size derive from that table, while D and trimming were established from the DNA sequence. Within this sample are 150,000 to 200,000 clones, with more than 90% of them counted one time only. The ten most abundant clones make up about 3.5% of the sample.

Trimming at the junction amounts to 0 bases on V and 7 bases on J, and the germline ends lie 13 bases apart. CDR1 LGHDT and CDR2 YNNKEL are derived from the germline V gene (reference sequence). The cysteine opens and the phenylalanine closes a CDR3 of 15 amino acids. The DNA shown is the 45-base CDR3, in frame from base 1. The data derive from a study of T cell responses to AZD1222 COVID-19 vaccine (dated by TCRdb to the early 2020s). About the study as a whole: A total of 230 to 250 trial participants underwent TCR sequencing, of whom 200 to 220 received two doses of AZD1222 and around 26 received two doses of the MenACWY control vaccine. Trial participants were enrolled by age into subgroups of 18-55, 56-69 and 70-plus years, and around 150, 28 and 57 TCR-sequenced participants, respectively, were included in these subgroups.

Taken with the paper, the label for time point translates to: about 28 days (+/-7) after the second vaccine dose. This sample's treatment or condition label indicates: meningococcal conjugate vaccine given as trial control. Vaccinee samples came from UK trials COV001 and COV002, including a single-blind randomized controlled phase 2/3 trial of AZD1222 (ChAdOx1 nCoV-19) in healthy adults. For TCRbeta chain sequencing, PBMC samples were collected from trial participants at day 0 and at day 28 after the second dose. The paper as a whole reports these results and caveats: Spike-specific TCR breadth and depth rose significantly after two AZD1222 doses compared with day 0 and with MenACWY recipients. CD4 TCRs associated with the vaccine covered the entire spike protein, and the dominant responses were in regions 160-218 and 743-854. The 56-69-year group was small, and its depth increase did not reach significance, likely because of low power. Epitopes outside the regions mutated in the B.1.351 and B.1.1.7 variants were reportedly recognized by nearly half of the unique spike-specific TCRs. Participants were mostly white British, with more females than males. The authors suggested clonal diversity may have been underestimated. Because no day 14 peak-response samples were available, the repertoires could be characterized only after the peak T cell response. Conclusions about previously exposed vaccinees are limited, since just a handful of AZD1222 recipients were seropositive for SARS-CoV-2 at baseline.

This specimen was peripheral blood, taken 28 days after the second dose of the MenACWY control vaccine. Rearrangement joined TRBV3-1 (or the pseudogene TRBV3-2) to TRBJ1-5; the best D guess is TRBD1, with 5 bases matching. The source of this sequence is an adult who received the MenACWY meningococcal vaccine as a control. The sequence in DNA is TGTGCCAGCAGCCAAGACGGGAGGGGCGTACAGCCCCAGCATTTT. It is translated as CASSQDGRGVQPQHF.